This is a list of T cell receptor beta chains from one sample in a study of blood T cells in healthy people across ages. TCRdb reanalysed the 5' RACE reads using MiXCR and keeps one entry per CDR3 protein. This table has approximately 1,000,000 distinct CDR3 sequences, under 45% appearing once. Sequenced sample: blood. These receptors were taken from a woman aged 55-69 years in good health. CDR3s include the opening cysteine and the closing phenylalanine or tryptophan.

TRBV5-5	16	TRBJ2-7	CASSSTPTSSSYEQYF
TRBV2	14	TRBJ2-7	CASSEVRSNYEQYF
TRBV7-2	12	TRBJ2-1	CASSFYAGNMFF
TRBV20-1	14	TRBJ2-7	CSARAPGVSYEQYF
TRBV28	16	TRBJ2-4	CASRIRLAGAKNIQYF
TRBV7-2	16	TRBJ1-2	CASSDGQTDIFYGYTF
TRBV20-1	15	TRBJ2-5	CSARPPPLVPETQYF
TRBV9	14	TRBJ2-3	CASSVRTGFDTQYF
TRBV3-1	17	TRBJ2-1	CASRKDDLGSSYNEQFF
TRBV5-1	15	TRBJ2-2	CASSLSGGDTGELFF
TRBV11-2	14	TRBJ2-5	CASSPATVQETQYF
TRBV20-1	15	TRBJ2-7	CSARRTSGISYEQYF
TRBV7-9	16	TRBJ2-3	CASSPPAGGGTDTQYF
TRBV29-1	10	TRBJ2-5	CSVVITEQYF
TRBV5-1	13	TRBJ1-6	CASSPGRNSPLHF
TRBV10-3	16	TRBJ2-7	CAISGPTSGSLNEQYF
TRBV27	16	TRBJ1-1	CASSTTGLPPNTEAFF
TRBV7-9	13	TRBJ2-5	CASSPGWSETQYF
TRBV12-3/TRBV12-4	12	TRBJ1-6	CASSLDTSPLHF
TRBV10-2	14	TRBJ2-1	CASRLAGGPYEQFF
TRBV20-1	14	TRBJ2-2	CSAQDGRETGELFF
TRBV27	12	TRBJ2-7	CASSAGLYEQYF
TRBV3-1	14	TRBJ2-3	CASSHLAGGGTQYF
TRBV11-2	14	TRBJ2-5	CASSLAGGVSAQYF
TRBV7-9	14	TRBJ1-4	CASSGTPTEEKLFF
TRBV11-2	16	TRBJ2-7	CASSLRRGRYSGEQYF
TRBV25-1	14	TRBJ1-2	CASSESGAGYGYTF
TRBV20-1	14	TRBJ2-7	CSATQREGPYEQYF
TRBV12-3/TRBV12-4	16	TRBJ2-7	CASSRLCSGGMDEQYF
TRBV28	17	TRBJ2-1	CASSFYSSGRAFQEQFF
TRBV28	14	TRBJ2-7	CASSSPNSRSEQYF
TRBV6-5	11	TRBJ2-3	CASRWDDTQYF
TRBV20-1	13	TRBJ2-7	CSARGDSAYEQYF